This TCR beta chain was captured by sequencing in a study of blood T cell repertoires in COVID-19. Study summary: Some COVID-19 samples were acute and others convalescent; all came from the United States, Italy and Spain.

Sequencing used immunoSEQ multiplex PCR; TCRdb keeps in-frame clones, though not all of them. The table lists under 200,000 clones, 86% of them singletons. Trimming shortened V by 3 bases and J by 7 bases, and 13 bases separated the two germline ends. The length of the CDR3 is 14 residues. From germline, CDR1 is LNHDA and CDR2 SQIVND (reference sequence). The clonotype originates from a woman aged 55 to 70 with COVID-19, enrolled during active disease. Sequencing input: peripheral blood. The gene calls are TRBV19 and TRBJ2-1; D ambiguous. The CDR3 DNA follows: TGTGCCAGTAGTATCGTGGTTTCCAGGAATGAGCAGTTCTTC. Amino acids: CASSIVVSRNEQFF.